The 27 T cell receptor beta chains given below trace back to one sample, sequenced in a study of PD-L1 blockade in urothelial cancer. This sample's time point: pretreatment peripheral blood. TCRdb's copy holds only in-frame clones and misses some; the assay was immunoSEQ multiplex PCR. The repertoire holds fewer than 75,000 clones, with around 90% as singletons. Specimen: PBMCs, collected around atezolizumab (anti-PD-L1) treatment. The source of these receptors is a man between 65 and 80 years old with urothelial cancer.

Only one count was recorded for this clone. The V and J genes are TRBV5-4 and TRBJ1-4; 7 positions match TRBD1. The length of the CDR3 is 15 residues. V lost 4 bases to trimming and J lost 3 bases; unmatched junction nucleotides: 6. Germline V gene data show CDR1 as SGHNT and CDR2 as YYREEE (reference sequence). CDR3 nucleotide sequence: TGTGCCAGCAGCACAGGGGCAGCGGCTAATGAAAAACTGTTTTTT. This sequence encodes CASSTGAAANEKLFF.

The chain couples TRBV9 to TRBJ1-2; D remains ambiguous. Trimming removed 3 bases from V and 4 bases from J, with 7 bases in between. Germline values: CDR1 SGDLS, CDR2 YYNGEE. This CDR3 has 12 amino acids. The CDR3 loop is CASSANSYGYTF. In nucleotides, the CDR3 is TGTGCCAGCAGCGCCAACTCCTATGGCTACACCTTC.

The chain links TRBV28 to TRBJ2-5; TRBD2 agrees at 8 bases. The CDR3 is made up of 14 amino acids. Per germline, CDR1 MDHEN and CDR2 SYDVKM. The ends lost 6 bases at V and 3 bases at J; junction bases unmatched: 6. CDR3 DNA sequence: TGTGCCAGCAGCCCCGGGGGGGGCGAAGAGACCCAGTACTTC. Translating it yields CASSPGGGEETQYF.

V and J are TRBV5-1 and TRBJ2-5; weak D call: TRBD1 (6 bases). The V and J ends lost 0 bases and 5 bases respectively, with 14 bases between them. Germline loops: CDR1 SGHRS, CDR2 YFSETQ. CDR3 size: 15 residues. CDR3 nucleotides: TGCGCCAGCAGCTTGGAAGGGGGAGTATGGGAGACCCAGTACTTC. Protein product: CASSLEGGVWETQYF. Full variable domain (missing parts from reference TRBV5-1 and TRBJ2-5): KAGVTQTPRYLIKTRGQQVTLSCSPISGHRSVSWYQQTPGQGLQFLFEYFSETQRNKGNFPGRFSGRQFSNSRSEMNVSTLELGDSALYLCASSLEGGVWETQYFGPGTRLLVL.

This clone was picked up one time. J is TRBJ2-1 and V is TRBV28; TRBD2 agrees at 7 bases. Germline values: CDR1 MDHEN, CDR2 SYDVKM. This CDR3 comprises 15 residues. The V and J ends lost 5 bases and 8 bases, in that order; junction bases with no gene match: 12. In DNA, the CDR3 is TGTGCCAGCAGTCGCCGCGGAGCGGGACGAGATGAGCAGTTCTTC. It translates to CASSRRGAGRDEQFF. Based on the CDR3 plus reference TRBV28 and TRBJ2-1, the full variable domain is DVKVTQSSRYLVKRTGEKVFLECVQDMDHENMFWYRQDPGLGLRLIYFSYDVKMKEKGDIPEGYSVSREKKERFSLILESASTNQTSMYLCASSRRGAGRDEQFFGPGTRLTVL.

The rearrangement joins TRBV10-3 to TRBJ1-2; 7 nucleotides agree with TRBD1. The CDR3 consists of 15 residues. Looked up from germline, CDR1 is ENHRY and CDR2 is SYGVKD. V shed 0 bases, J shed 8 bases, and the junction held 9 bases outside the gene matches. CDR3 loop: CAISESEWQGGGYTF. DNA for the CDR3: TGTGCCATCAGTGAGTCCGAGTGGCAGGGGGGCGGCTACACCTTC.

The CDR3 sequence is CASSRNDRMGYYGYTF. DNA of the CDR3: TGTGCCAGCAGCCGTAATGACAGGATGGGGTACTATGGCTACACCTTC. V and J are TRBV27 and TRBJ1-2, with D possibly TRBD1 on 6 matching bases. The CDR3 totals 16 residues. Between the trimmed V and J ends, which lost 6 bases and 3 bases, there was a span of 20 bases. Per germline, CDR1 MNHEY and CDR2 SMNVEV (reference sequence).

This rearrangement joins TRBV11-2 to TRBJ2-7; 7 nucleotides match TRBD2. The junction had 4 bases not matched to a gene; V was cut back by 3 bases and J by 2 bases. The CDR3 contains 14 residues. Looked up from germline, CDR1 is SGHAT and CDR2 is FQNNGV. CDR3 protein: CASSLKRGAYEQYF. DNA of the CDR3: TGTGCCAGCAGCTTGAAGCGGGGAGCCTACGAGCAGTACTTC.

The rearrangement links TRBV5-4 to TRBJ2-7, with TRBD2 identical over 9 bases. Germline CDR1 and CDR2: SGHNT and YYREEE (reference sequence). The CDR3 is made up of 14 amino acids. V trimming: 4 bases; J trimming: 0 bases; junction bases outside the gene matches: 2. CDR3 region: CASSHSGSSYEQYF. CDR3 in DNA: TGTGCCAGCAGCCATAGCGGGAGCTCCTACGAGCAGTACTTC.

This sequence joins TRBV18 and TRBJ1-5, with D possibly TRBD1 on 6 matching bases. CDR1 is KGHSH, CDR2 LQKENI, per germline. Trimming took 4 bases from V and 8 from J, leaving 15 bases between them. This CDR3 has 14 amino acids. CDR3 nucleotides: TGTGCCAGCTCACTAGGGGGGGCCCAAAAGCCCCAGCATTTT. As protein: CASSLGGAQKPQHF.

The rearrangement links TRBV4-1 to TRBJ2-1; TRBD1 matches 7 bases. CDR1 and CDR2 from the germline V gene are MGHRA and YSYEKL. The CDR3 runs to 18 residues. After removal of 0 bases from V and 9 bases from J, the junction contained 17 bases not matched to a gene. CDR3 sequence (DNA): TGCGCCAGCAGCCAAGATCGGGCAGGGGGAGTCAGGGCCGGTGAGCAGTTCTTC. As protein: CASSQDRAGGVRAGEQFF.

The rearrangement links TRBV27 to TRBJ2-5; maybe TRBD1 (6 bases). Germline V CDR1 and CDR2: MNHEY, SMNVEV (reference sequence). This CDR3 is 16 amino acids long. The germline V and J ends were trimmed by 5 bases and 0 bases, with 16 bases remaining between them. The CDR3 sequence: CASSKLARQDQETQYF. The CDR3 coding sequence is TGTGCCAGCAGTAAGTTGGCCCGACAGGACCAAGAGACCCAGTACTTC.

This clone appeared a single time. The chain is built from TRBV27 and TRBJ2-1; 9 bases match TRBD1. The CDR3 covers 17 residues. Germline trimming cut 2 bases from V and 7 bases from J; bases unmatched to any gene: 12. Germline values: CDR1 MNHEY, CDR2 SMNVEV (reference sequence). CDR3 DNA sequence: TGTGCCAGCAGTTTAGAGGCCCGGACAGGGGCCCGGAATGAGCAGTTCTTC. This encodes CASSLEARTGARNEQFF.

The rearrangement links TRBV5-1 to TRBJ2-2, with D uncertain. Germline assignment: CDR1 SGHRS and CDR2 YFSETQ. V lost 1 base to trimming and J lost 0 bases, with 7 bases between them. The CDR3 totals 15 residues. CDR3 DNA: TGCGCCAGCAGCTTGAATTCGGCGAACACCGGGGAGCTGTTTTTT. Translated: CASSLNSANTGELFF.

The rearrangement joins TRBV19 to TRBJ1-2, with 8 nucleotides matching TRBD1. The trim removed 1 base at V and 5 bases at J, leaving 6 bases unmatched. This CDR3 spans 15 amino acids. Germline loops: CDR1 LNHDA, CDR2 SQIVND (reference sequence). The CDR3 spells CASSIGDRTSYGYTF. The CDR3 DNA is TGTGCCAGTAGTATAGGGGACAGGACCTCTTATGGCTACACCTTC.

V usage is TRBV5-1 and J usage is TRBJ2-5, with a tentative D call TRBD2 (6 bases). Germline V gene lookup returns CDR1 SGHRS and CDR2 YFSETQ. The CDR3 contains 14 residues. Trimming left V 3 bases short and J 4 bases short, with 13 bases between. The CDR3: CASSSSGVGETQYF. The CDR3 bases are TGCGCCAGCAGCTCTTCGGGAGTAGGAGAGACCCAGTACTTC.

This rearrangement joins TRBV27 to TRBJ1-1; 8 positions agree with TRBD1. Per the germline V gene, CDR1 is MNHEY and CDR2 is SMNVEV (reference sequence). This CDR3 has 14 residues. Trimming at V came to 7 bases and at J to 3 bases, leaving 7 bases not matched to a gene. The CDR3 region is CASNPGGRDTEAFF. Here the CDR3 DNA reads TGTGCCAGCAACCCAGGGGGCCGGGACACTGAAGCTTTCTTT.

Relative to its sample, this clone is medium-sized. The rearrangement uses TRBV6-5 and TRBJ1-1; 8 bases map to TRBD1. The V gene's germline CDR1 is MNHEY and CDR2 SVGAGI. V shed 6 bases, J shed 6 bases, and the junction held 9 bases outside the gene matches. The CDR3 covers 14 residues. The DNA for the CDR3 is TGTGCCAGCAGACGGCCAGGGGGCTCTTCTGAAGCTTTCTTT. Protein product: CASRRPGGSSEAFF.

The chain employs TRBV10-3 and TRBJ1-2, with a possible D match to TRBD1 (5 bases). Germline CDR1 reads ENHRY; CDR2 reads SYGVKD. Trimming left V 3 bases short and J 3 bases short, with 11 bases between. This CDR3 contains 14 residues. The CDR3 nucleotides read TGTGCCATCAGTGACGCAGGGCCTTACTATGGCTACACCTTC. It specifies CAISDAGPYYGYTF.

This clone appeared a single time. The chain links TRBV27 to TRBJ2-2, with D perhaps matching TRBD2 (6 bases). Deletions cut 3 bases from V and 0 bases from J, with 11 bases between. The CDR3 length is 16 residues. Germline CDR1 MNHEY, CDR2 SMNVEV (reference sequence). CDR3 sequence (DNA): TGTGCCAGCAGTTTCCCCCGGGGGACGAACACCGGGGAGCTGTTTTTT. Residues: CASSFPRGTNTGELFF.

This clone showed up just a few times. V usage is TRBV28 and J usage is TRBJ2-7, with D perhaps TRBD1 (6 bases). Germline V lookup: CDR1 MDHEN, CDR2 SYDVKM. CDR3 size: 17 residues. The V end was cut by 2 bases, the J end by 2 bases, with 19 bases between. CDR3 sequence: CASSLNNLGTTTYEQYF. CDR3 bases: TGTGCCAGCAGTTTAAATAACCTCGGGACAACAACCTACGAGCAGTACTTC.

The rearrangement uses TRBV6-5 and TRBJ2-7, with 10 bases aligning to TRBD2. Per the germline V gene, CDR1 is MNHEY and CDR2 is SVGAGI. V trimming: 6 bases; J trimming: 5 bases; junction bases outside the gene matches: 7. This CDR3 spans 14 amino acids. CDR3 sequence (DNA): TGTGCCAGCAGCACGGGACTAGCGAGGAACGAGCAGTACTTC. Protein sequence: CASSTGLARNEQYF.

The genes are TRBV6-5 and TRBJ1-4; 9 bases align to TRBD1. Germline CDR1 and CDR2: MNHEY and SVGAGI. V shed 10 bases and J 8 bases; nucleotides not matched to a gene: 11. CDR3 length: 14 amino acids. Here the CDR3 reads CAITPGQGEEKLFF. The CDR3 DNA reads as TGTGCCATTACCCCGGGACAGGGCGAGGAAAAACTGTTTTTT.

CDR3 in DNA: TGTGCCAGCAGCGTAGATCCCCTACTAGTTGGGTTCGGAGATACGCAGTATTTT. This encodes CASSVDPLLVGFGDTQYF. This chain uses TRBV9 with TRBJ2-3; a possible D gene is TRBD2 (5 bases). In germline, CDR1 is SGDLS, CDR2 YYNGEE. CDR3 size: 18 residues. The ends were cut back, 0 bases at V and 5 bases at J, with 22 bases in the middle.

The rearrangement uses TRBV27 and TRBJ2-2; D not certain. V was shortened by 4 bases and J by 6 bases, with 3 bases between the two germline ends. There are 11 residues in the CDR3. Germline V CDR1 and CDR2: MNHEY, SMNVEV (reference sequence). CDR3 sequence: CASSSAGELFF. CDR3 nucleotides: TGTGCCAGCAGTTCTGCCGGGGAGCTGTTTTTT.

The J gene is TRBJ2-2, the V gene TRBV7-6, with 8 bases lining up with TRBD2. The length of the CDR3 is 19 residues. V lost 5 bases to trimming and J lost 5 bases; unmatched junction nucleotides: 19. Germline-derived CDR1 and CDR2 are SGHVS and FNYEAQ. DNA for the CDR3: TGTGCCAGCAGCATTACGGGTCTCGCCAGCGGGAGTTTTACCGGGGAGCTGTTTTTT. As protein: CASSITGLASGSFTGELFF.

The chain has TRBV6-5 and TRBJ2-1, with 7 bases matching TRBD2. Germline V CDR1 and CDR2: MNHEY, SVGAGI. The CDR3 is 14 amino acids. Trimming took 7 bases from V and 10 from J; bases not matched to a gene: 13. The chain's CDR3 is CASMSGGRLEEQFF. The CDR3, as DNA: TGTGCCAGCATGTCTGGCGGGAGATTGGAGGAGCAGTTCTTC.